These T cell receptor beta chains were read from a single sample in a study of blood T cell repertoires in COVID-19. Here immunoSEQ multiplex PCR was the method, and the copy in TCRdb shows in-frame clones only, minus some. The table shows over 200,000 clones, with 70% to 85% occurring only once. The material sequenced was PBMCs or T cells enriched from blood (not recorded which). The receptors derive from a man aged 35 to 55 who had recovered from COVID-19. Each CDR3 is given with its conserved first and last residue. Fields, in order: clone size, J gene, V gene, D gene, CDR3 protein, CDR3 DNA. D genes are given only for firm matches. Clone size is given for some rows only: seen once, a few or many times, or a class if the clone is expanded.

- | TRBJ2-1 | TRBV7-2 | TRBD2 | CASSGLAGGRSSYNEQFF | TGTGCCAGCAGCGGTCTAGCGGGGGGCCGTAGCTCCTACAATGAGCAGTTCTTC
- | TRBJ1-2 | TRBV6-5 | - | CATTPRVAGGYTF | TGTGCCACAACCCCCCGGGTTGCGGGGGGCTACACCTTC
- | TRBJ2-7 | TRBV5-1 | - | CASSLKEAAEQYF | TGCGCCAGCAGCTTGAAAGAGGCAGCCGAGCAGTACTTC
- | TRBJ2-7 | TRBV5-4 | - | CASSFLSGPGDEQYF | TGTGCCAGCAGCTTCCTTAGCGGTCCGGGGGACGAGCAGTACTTC
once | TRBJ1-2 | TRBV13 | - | CASSLGHRARRGYTF | TGTGCCAGCAGCTTAGGCCACAGGGCCCGCCGTGGCTACACCTTC
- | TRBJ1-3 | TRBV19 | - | CASTFPNSGNTIYF | TGTGCCAGTACCTTCCCTAACTCTGGAAACACCATATATTTT
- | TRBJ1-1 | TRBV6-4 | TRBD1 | CASRRTGANTEAFF | TGTGCCAGCCGCCGGACAGGGGCGAACACTGAAGCTTTCTTT
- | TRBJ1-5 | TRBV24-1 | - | CATSDSGGHQPQHF | TGTGCCACCAGTGATTCGGGGGGACATCAGCCCCAGCATTTT
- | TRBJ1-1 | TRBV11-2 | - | CASRSWTSDGAFF | TGTGCCAGCAGGAGTTGGACATCGGACGGGGCTTTCTTT
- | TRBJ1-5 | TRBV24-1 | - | CATSRTDQFGPQHF | TGTGCCACCAGCCGGACAGATCAGTTTGGACCCCAGCATTTT
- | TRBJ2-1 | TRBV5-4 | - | CASRVDSHNEQFF | TGTGCCAGCAGAGTTGACAGCCACAATGAGCAGTTCTTC